Below are 2 T cell receptor beta chains sequenced from a single sample in a study of post-analysis software for immune sequencing data. These receptors have no known antigen. Each TCR beta cDNA library carried unique molecular identifiers. Via MiXCR, TCRdb re-called the PCR reads, giving one row per CDR3 protein. Of about half a million distinct CDR3 sequences detected, around 36% appear once; the ten largest clones hold roughly 6%. General study results and limits: Included in a set of roughly five TRBV segments more frequent in patients than controls were TRBV5-6, TRBV5-1 and TRBV20-1.

Sequences were obtained from blood. Source of these receptors: a girl under 18 with multiple sclerosis.

The chain couples TRBV5-1 to TRBJ2-2, with 10 bases that match TRBD2. The CDR3 extends over 17 amino acids. With V trimmed by 1 base and J by 2 bases, 5 bases remained unmatched. Germline CDR1 SGHRS, CDR2 YFSETQ. The CDR3 region has the DNA TGCGCCAGCAGCTTGCCCCTAGCGGGGGCCAACACCGGGGAGCTGTTTTTT. It translates to CASSLPLAGANTGELFF.

This clonotype was detected a few times. V gene TRBV20-1 combines with J gene TRBJ1-2; TRBD1 agrees at 7 bases. The CDR3 totals 13 residues. With 3 bases clipped from V and 8 bases from J, the junction kept 9 bases outside the gene matches. Per the germline V gene, CDR1 is DFQATT and CDR2 is SNEGSKA (reference sequence). CDR3 DNA sequence: TGCAGTGCTAGCTTACAGGGGCAAGGAGGCTACACCTTC. It encodes CSASLQGQGGYTF.